This is a list of T cell receptor beta chains from one sample in a study of beta chain features in type 1 diabetes. Measured with immunoSEQ multiplex PCR; TCRdb has only the in-frame clones, and not every one. The sample carries 200,000 to 250,000 clones, roughly 17% recorded once. Sequenced input: naive CD4+ T cells from blood. These receptors originate from a man aged 25 to 40 with type 1 diabetes. CDR3s include the opening cysteine and the closing phenylalanine or tryptophan. The D gene is left open where the match is weak. Clone size is stated in some rows and not others, as once, few, many or a class when expanded.

>NA|TRBJ2-5|few|TRBV5-4
TGTGCCAGCAGCTTGGCACGTAAACAAGAGACCCAGTACTTC
CASSLARKQETQYF
>NA|TRBJ1-1|NA|TRBV11-1
TGTGCCAGCAGGGTATTGAACACTGAAGCTTTCTTT
CASRVLNTEAFF
>NA|TRBJ2-7|few|TRBV7-9
TGTGCCAGCAGCTCTGACAGAGCCCTCTACGAGCAGTACTTC
CASSSDRALYEQYF
>NA|TRBJ2-5|NA|TRBV7-2
TGTGCCAGCAGCGCAGAGACCCAGTACTTC
CASSAETQYF
>TRBD1|TRBJ2-5|few|TRBV5-1
TGCGCCAGCAGCGCCGGGACAGCCCAAGAGACCCAGTACTTC
CASSAGTAQETQYF
>NA|TRBJ2-5|NA|TRBV10-2
TGCGCCAGCAGTAGTAATTCGGAGACCCAGTACTTC
CASSSNSETQYF
>NA|TRBJ2-1|few|TRBV23-1
TGCGCCAGCAGTCAATCGAGTCAGAGCCTCTACAATGAGCAGTTCTTC
CASSQSSQSLYNEQFF
>NA|TRBJ2-1|few|TRBV19
TGTGCCAGTAGTATAGATCAGAACTCCTACAATGAGCAGTTCTTC
CASSIDQNSYNEQFF
>NA|TRBJ2-1|few|TRBV7-3
TGTGCCAGCAGGTTAGGTCTCGAGGGAGGTGAGCAGTTCTTC
CASRLGLEGGEQFF
>NA|TRBJ2-7|NA|TRBV2
TGTGCCAGCAGTGAGGTAGCGGCTAGCGCCTACGAGCAGTACTTC
CASSEVAASAYEQYF
>NA|TRBJ2-1|NA|TRBV25-1
TGTGCCAGCTCGAGGGCGGGTTACAATGAGCAGTTCTTC
CASSRAGYNEQFF
>NA|TRBJ2-7|few|TRBV11-2
TGTGCCAGCAGCTTAGAGGACTACCCAAGCTCCTACGAGCAGTACTTC
CASSLEDYPSSYEQYF
>NA|TRBJ2-6|NA|TRBV2
TGTGCCAGCAGAGGGCCTCGGGCTGGGGCCAACGTCCTGACTTTC
CASRGPRAGANVLTF
>TRBD1|TRBJ2-7|NA|TRBV6-1
TGTGCCAGCAGTGAAGCTTCCGGACAGGGCGGCGAGCAGTACTTC
CASSEASGQGGEQYF
>NA|TRBJ2-7|few|TRBV5-1
TGCGCCAGCAGCTTGGCGGGCGAGCAGTACTTC
CASSLAGEQYF
>TRBD2|TRBJ2-5|few|TRBV4-2
TGTGCCAGCAGCCTCGAGGGACTAGCGACCATTCAAGAGACCCAGTACTTC
CASSLEGLATIQETQYF
>NA|TRBJ2-7|few|TRBV13
TGTGCCAGCAGCTTAATGGGCTACGAGCAGTACTTC
CASSLMGYEQYF
>NA|TRBJ1-1|few|TRBV29-1
TGCAGCGTTGAAATGAACACTGAAGCTTTCTTT
CSVEMNTEAFF
>NA|TRBJ1-2|few|TRBV7-9
TGTGCCAGCAGCAGAAGTAACTATGGCTACACCTTC
CASSRSNYGYTF
>NA|TRBJ2-7|NA|TRBV6-6
TGTGCCAGCAGTTACGGGCAGGGGATCTACGAGCAGTACTTC
CASSYGQGIYEQYF
>NA|TRBJ1-1|few|TRBV29-1
TGCAGCGCCCGGGAGGATATGAACACTGAAGCTTTCTTT
CSAREDMNTEAFF